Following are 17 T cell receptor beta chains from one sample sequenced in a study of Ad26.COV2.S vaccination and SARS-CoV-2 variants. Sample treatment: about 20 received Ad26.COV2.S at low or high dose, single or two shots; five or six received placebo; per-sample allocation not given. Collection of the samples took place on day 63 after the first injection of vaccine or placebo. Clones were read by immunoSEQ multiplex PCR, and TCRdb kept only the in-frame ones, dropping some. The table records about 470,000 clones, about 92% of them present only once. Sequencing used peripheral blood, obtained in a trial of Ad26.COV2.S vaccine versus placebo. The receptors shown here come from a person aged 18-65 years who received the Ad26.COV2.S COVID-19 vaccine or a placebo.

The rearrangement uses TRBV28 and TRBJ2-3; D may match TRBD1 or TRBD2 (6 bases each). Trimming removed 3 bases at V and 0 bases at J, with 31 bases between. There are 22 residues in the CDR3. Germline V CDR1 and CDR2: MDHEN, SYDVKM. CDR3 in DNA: TGTGCCAGCAGTTTTTATACGTGGGGGGAAAACAGGGCTAACTCTAGCACAGATACGCAGTATTTT. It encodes CASSFYTWGENRANSSTDTQYF.

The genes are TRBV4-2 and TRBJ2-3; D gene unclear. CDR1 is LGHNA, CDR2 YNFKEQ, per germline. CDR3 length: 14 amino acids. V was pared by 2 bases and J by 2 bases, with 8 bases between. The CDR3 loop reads CASSQSRITDTQYF. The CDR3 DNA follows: TGTGCCAGCAGCCAATCTAGGATCACAGATACGCAGTATTTT.

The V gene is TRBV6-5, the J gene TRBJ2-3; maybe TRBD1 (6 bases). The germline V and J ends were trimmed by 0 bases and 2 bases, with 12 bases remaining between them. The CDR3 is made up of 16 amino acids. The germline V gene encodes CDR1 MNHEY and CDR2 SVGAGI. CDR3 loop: CASSYSKDRYTDTQYF. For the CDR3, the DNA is TGTGCCAGCAGTTACTCGAAAGACAGGTACACAGATACGCAGTATTTT.

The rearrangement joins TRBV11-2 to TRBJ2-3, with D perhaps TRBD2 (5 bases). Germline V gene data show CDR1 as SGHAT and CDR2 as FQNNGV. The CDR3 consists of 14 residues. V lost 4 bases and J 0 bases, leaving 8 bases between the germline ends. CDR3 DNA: TGTGCCAGCAGCTCTAGAGGGAGCACAGATACGCAGTATTTT. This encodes CASSSRGSTDTQYF. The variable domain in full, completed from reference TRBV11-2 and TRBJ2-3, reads EAGVAQSPRYKIIEKRQSVAFWCNPISGHATLYWYQQILGQGPKLLIQFQNNGVVDDSQLPKDRFSAERLKGVDSTLKIQPAKLEDSAVYLCASSSRGSTDTQYFGPGTRLTVL.

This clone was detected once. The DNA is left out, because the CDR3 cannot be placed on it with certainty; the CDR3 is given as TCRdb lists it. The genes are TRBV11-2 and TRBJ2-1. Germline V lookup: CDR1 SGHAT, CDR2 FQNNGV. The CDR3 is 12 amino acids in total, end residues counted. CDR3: CASSALPLWQFF.

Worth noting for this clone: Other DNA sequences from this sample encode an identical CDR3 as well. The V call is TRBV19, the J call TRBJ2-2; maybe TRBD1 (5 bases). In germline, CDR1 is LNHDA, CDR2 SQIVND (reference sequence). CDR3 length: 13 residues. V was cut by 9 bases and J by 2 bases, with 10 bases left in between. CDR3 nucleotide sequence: TGTGCCAGCAGAGGACAAAACACCGGGGAGCTGTTTTTT. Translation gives CASRGQNTGELFF.

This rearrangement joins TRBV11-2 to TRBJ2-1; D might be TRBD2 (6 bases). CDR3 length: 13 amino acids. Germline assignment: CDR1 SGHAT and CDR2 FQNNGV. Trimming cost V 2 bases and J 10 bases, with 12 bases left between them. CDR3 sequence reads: CASSLSTRGEQFF. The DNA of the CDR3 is TGTGCCAGCAGCTTATCGACTAGAGGGGAGCAGTTCTTC. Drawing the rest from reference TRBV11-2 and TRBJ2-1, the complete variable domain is EAGVAQSPRYKIIEKRQSVAFWCNPISGHATLYWYQQILGQGPKLLIQFQNNGVVDDSQLPKDRFSAERLKGVDSTLKIQPAKLEDSAVYLCASSLSTRGEQFFGPGTRLTVL.

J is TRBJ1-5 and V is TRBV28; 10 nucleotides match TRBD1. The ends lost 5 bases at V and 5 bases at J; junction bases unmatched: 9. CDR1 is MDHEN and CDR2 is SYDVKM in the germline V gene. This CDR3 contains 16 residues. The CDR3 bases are TGTGCCAGCAGTCCCGACAGGGGGCGCGAAGATCAGCCCCAGCATTTT. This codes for CASSPDRGREDQPQHF.

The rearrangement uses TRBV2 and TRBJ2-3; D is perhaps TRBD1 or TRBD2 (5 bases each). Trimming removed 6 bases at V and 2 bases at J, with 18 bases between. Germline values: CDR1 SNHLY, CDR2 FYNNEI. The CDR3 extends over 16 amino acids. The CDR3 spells CASSAYRPTITDTQYF. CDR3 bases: TGTGCCAGCAGCGCTTACAGGCCGACTATCACAGATACGCAGTATTTT.

The CDR3 spells CASSSRYTEAFF. The DNA for the CDR3 is TGTGCCAGCAGCTCCCGCTACACTGAAGCTTTCTTT. J is TRBJ1-1 and V is TRBV7-3, with D unclear. Trimming took off 4 bases at V and 3 bases at J, with 6 bases between the two ends. This CDR3 spans 12 amino acids. Germline assignment: CDR1 SGHTA and CDR2 FQGTGA.

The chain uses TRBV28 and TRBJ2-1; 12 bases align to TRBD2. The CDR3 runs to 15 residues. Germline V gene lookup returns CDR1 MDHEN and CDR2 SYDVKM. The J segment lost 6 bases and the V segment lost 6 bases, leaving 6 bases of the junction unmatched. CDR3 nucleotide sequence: TGTGCCAGCAGCCTTCCGGGACTAGCGGGCAATGAGCAGTTCTTC. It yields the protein CASSLPGLAGNEQFF.

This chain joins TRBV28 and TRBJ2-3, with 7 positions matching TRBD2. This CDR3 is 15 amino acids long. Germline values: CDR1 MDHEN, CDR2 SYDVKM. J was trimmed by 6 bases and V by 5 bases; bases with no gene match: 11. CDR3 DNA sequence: TGTGCCAGCAGTGTTGAGCGGGGAGTCTTGGATACGCAGTATTTT. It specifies CASSVERGVLDTQYF.

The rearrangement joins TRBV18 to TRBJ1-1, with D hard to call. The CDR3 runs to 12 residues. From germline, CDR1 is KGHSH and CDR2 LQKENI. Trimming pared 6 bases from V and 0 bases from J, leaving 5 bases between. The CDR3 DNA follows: TGTGCCAGCTCCCCGATGAACACTGAAGCTTTCTTT. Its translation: CASSPMNTEAFF.

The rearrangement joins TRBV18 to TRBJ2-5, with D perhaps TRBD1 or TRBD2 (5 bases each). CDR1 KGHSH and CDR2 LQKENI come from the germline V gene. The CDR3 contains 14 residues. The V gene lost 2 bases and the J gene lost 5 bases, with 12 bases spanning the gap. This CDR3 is CASSPDLGVETQYF. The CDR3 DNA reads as TGTGCCAGCTCACCAGATCTGGGGGTTGAGACCCAGTACTTC.

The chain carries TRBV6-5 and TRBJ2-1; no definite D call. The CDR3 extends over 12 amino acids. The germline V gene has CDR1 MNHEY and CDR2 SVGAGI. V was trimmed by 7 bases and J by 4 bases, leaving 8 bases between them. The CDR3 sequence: CASTGMYNEQFF. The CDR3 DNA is TGTGCCAGCACCGGAATGTACAATGAGCAGTTCTTC.

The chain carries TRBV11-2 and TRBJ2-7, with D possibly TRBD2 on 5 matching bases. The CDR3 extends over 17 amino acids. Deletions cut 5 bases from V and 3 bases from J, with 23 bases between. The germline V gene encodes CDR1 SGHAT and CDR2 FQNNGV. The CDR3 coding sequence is TGTGCCAGCAGCCCCCCCTACCTGGGGAGCCTGAGCTACGAGCAGTACTTC. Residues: CASSPPYLGSLSYEQYF.

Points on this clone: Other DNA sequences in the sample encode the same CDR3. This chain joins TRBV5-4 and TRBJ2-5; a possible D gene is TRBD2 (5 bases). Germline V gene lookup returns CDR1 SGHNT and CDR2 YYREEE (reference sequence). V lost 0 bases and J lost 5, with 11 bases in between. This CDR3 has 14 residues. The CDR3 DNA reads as TGTGCCAGCAGCTTGGGACTAACCAAGGAGACCCAGTACTTC. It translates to CASSLGLTKETQYF.